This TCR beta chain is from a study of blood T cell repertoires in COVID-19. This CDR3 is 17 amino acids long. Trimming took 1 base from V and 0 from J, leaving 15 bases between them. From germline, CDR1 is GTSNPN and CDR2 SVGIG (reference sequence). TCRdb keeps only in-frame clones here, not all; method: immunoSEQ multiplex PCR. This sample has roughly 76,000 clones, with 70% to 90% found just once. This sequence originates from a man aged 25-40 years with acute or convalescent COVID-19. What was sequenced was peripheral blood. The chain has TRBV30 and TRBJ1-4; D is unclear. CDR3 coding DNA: TGTGCCTGGAGTGCGGCGGGTTTTATTGCAACTAATGAAAAACTGTTTTTT. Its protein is CAWSAAGFIATNEKLFF.